These T cell receptor beta chains were read from a single sample in a study of blood T cell repertoires in COVID-19. The method was immunoSEQ multiplex PCR; TCRdb's version includes in-frame clones alone and lacks a portion of them. The sample holds 300,000 or so clones; nearly 90% are singletons and the top ten take around 5.9%. The material sequenced was PBMCs or T cells enriched from blood (not recorded which). Every receptor here comes from a woman in her 30s who had recovered from COVID-19. The CDR3 runs from the conserved cysteine through the conserved F or W. D genes are given only for firm matches. The size field is filled for only some rows; it gives once, few, many or a size class.

TRBJ1-2,TRBV6-1,TRBD1,NA,CASSEETGGHYTF,TGTGCCAGCAGTGAAGAGACAGGGGGACACTACACCTTC
TRBJ2-3,TRBV2,NA,NA,CASSEDAGLSTDTQYF,TGTGCCAGCAGTGAAGATGCGGGATTGAGCACAGATACGCAGTATTTT
TRBJ1-3,TRBV9,NA,NA,CASSVALGPTGNTIYF,TGTGCCAGCAGCGTAGCTTTGGGGCCTACTGGAAACACCATATATTTT
TRBJ1-5,TRBV19,NA,NA,CASKRGNQPQHF,TGTGCCAGCAAGCGGGGGAATCAGCCCCAGCATTTT
TRBJ1-1,TRBV2,TRBD1,NA,CASRRPGQGRLWAFF,TGTGCCAGCAGGCGACCGGGACAGGGGCGTTTGTGGGCTTTCTTT
TRBJ2-5,TRBV5-1,TRBD1,NA,CASSLAGQGSGVGTQYF,TGCGCCAGCAGCTTGGCGGGACAGGGATCGGGAGTTGGGACCCAGTACTTC
TRBJ2-5,TRBV7-2,NA,NA,CASSPLAAETQYF,TGTGCCAGCAGCCCCCTAGCTGCAGAGACCCAGTACTTC
TRBJ1-3,TRBV7-8,NA,NA,CASSLIGHISGNTIYF,TGTGCCAGCAGCTTAATTGGACACATCTCTGGAAACACCATATATTTT
TRBJ2-7,TRBV9,NA,once,CASSVATGHGYEQYF,TGTGCCAGCAGCGTAGCTACGGGACACGGATACGAGCAGTACTTC
TRBJ2-3,TRBV5-4,NA,NA,CASSLDRSAADTQYF,TGTGCCAGCAGCTTGGACAGGTCAGCTGCAGATACGCAGTATTTT
TRBJ2-5,TRBV7-2,TRBD2,NA,CASSLALGLADQYF,TGTGCCAGCAGCTTAGCGCTCGGACTAGCGGATCAGTACTTC
TRBJ2-3,TRBV2,NA,NA,CASREQGLGTDTQYF,TGTGCCAGCAGAGAACAGGGTTTGGGCACAGATACGCAGTATTTT
TRBJ2-3,TRBV7-8,TRBD2,NA,CASSLPGSGSTQYF,TGTGCCAGCAGCTTACCCGGTAGCGGGTCCACGCAGTATTTT
TRBJ2-7,TRBV30,NA,NA,CAWSVTGYEQYF,TGTGCCTGGAGTGTAACCGGCTACGAGCAGTACTTC
TRBJ1-2,TRBV2,TRBD1,NA,CASGTVSYGYTF,TGTGCCAGCGGGACAGTTTCCTATGGCTACACCTTC
TRBJ1-1,TRBV7-2,NA,NA,CASSLAGRGVGEAFF,TGTGCCAGCAGCTTAGCCGGACGGGGGGTTGGTGAAGCTTTCTTT
TRBJ1-1,TRBV3-1/TRBV3-2,NA,NA,CASSLTANTEAFF,TGTGCCAGCAGCCTTACAGCGAACACTGAAGCTTTCTTT
TRBJ1-3,TRBV7-9,NA,NA,CASRADSSGNTIYF,TGTGCCAGCAGGGCTGATTCCTCTGGAAACACCATATATTTT
TRBJ1-2,TRBV27,TRBD1,NA,CASSFLPGGYGYTF,TGTGCCAGCAGTTTTCTCCCAGGGGGCTATGGCTACACCTTC
TRBJ2-1,TRBV6-5,TRBD2,NA,CASGVAGGQPFF,TGTGCCAGCGGAGTAGCGGGGGGTCAACCGTTCTTC
TRBJ1-5,TRBV19,TRBD1,NA,CASSIFPTGTSPHNQPQHF,TGTGCCAGTAGTATATTCCCGACAGGGACATCTCCACACAATCAGCCCCAGCATTTT
TRBJ1-1,TRBV2,NA,NA,CASSDNPRGAFF,TGTGCCAGCAGTGATAACCCCCGAGGGGCTTTCTTT
TRBJ1-3,TRBV7-8,NA,NA,CASSLAGQSGNTIYF,TGTGCCAGCAGCTTAGCTGGGCAGTCTGGAAACACCATATATTTT
TRBJ1-1,TRBV7-2,NA,NA,CASSVGHNTEAFF,TGTGCCAGCAGCGTGGGACACAACACTGAAGCTTTCTTT
TRBJ1-6,TRBV7-9,TRBD1,NA,CASSLTEGAASPLHF,TGTGCCAGCAGCTTAACTGAGGGGGCCGCTTCACCCCTCCACTTT
TRBJ1-4,TRBV18,TRBD1,NA,CASSLAQGINEKLFF,TGTGCCAGCTCACTGGCACAGGGGATTAATGAAAAACTGTTTTTT
TRBJ1-2,TRBV4-3,TRBD1,NA,CASSPQAGQGISQGYGYTF,TGCGCCAGCAGCCCCCAAGCCGGACAGGGAATAAGTCAGGGCTATGGCTACACCTTC
TRBJ1-6,TRBV29-1,NA,NA,CSVSRGTANSPLHF,TGCAGCGTTTCTAGGGGCACCGCGAATTCACCCCTCCACTTT
TRBJ2-7,TRBV19,TRBD2,NA,CASSIVGGGTYEQYF,TGTGCCAGTAGTATAGTCGGCGGGGGGACCTACGAGCAGTACTTC
TRBJ2-2,TRBV7-2,NA,NA,CASSPFPGRNTGELFF,TGTGCCAGCAGCCCCTTCCCGGGGAGGAACACCGGGGAGCTGTTTTTT
TRBJ1-6,TRBV6-6,NA,NA,CASSPRSGNSPLHF,TGTGCCAGCAGCCCCCGGTCAGGGAATTCACCCCTCCACTTT
TRBJ2-3,TRBV19,TRBD2,NA,CASSMIFVAGGPDTQYF,TGTGCCAGTAGTATGATATTCGTAGCGGGGGGGCCGGATACGCAGTATTTT
TRBJ2-7,TRBV9,NA,NA,CASSVDSAGPYEQYF,TGTGCCAGCAGCGTAGACTCGGCAGGGCCCTACGAGCAGTACTTC
TRBJ2-3,TRBV5-1,NA,NA,CASSGRTGDTQYF,TGCGCCAGCAGCGGAAGAACAGGGGATACGCAGTATTTT
TRBJ2-1,TRBV5-1,NA,NA,CASSSQGRGWDNEQFF,TGCGCCAGCAGCTCACAGGGTAGAGGGTGGGACAATGAGCAGTTCTTC
TRBJ2-3,TRBV13,TRBD2,NA,CASSLSGGAVDTQYF,TGTGCCAGCAGCTTAAGCGGGGGGGCCGTAGATACGCAGTATTTT
TRBJ2-7,TRBV10-3,TRBD1,NA,CAISESGQGGPYEQYF,TGTGCCATCAGTGAGTCGGGACAGGGGGGGCCCTACGAGCAGTACTTC
TRBJ2-7,TRBV7-2,TRBD1,NA,CASSPRDSIYEQYF,TGTGCCAGCAGCCCCCGGGACAGCATCTACGAGCAGTACTTC
TRBJ2-1,TRBV19,NA,NA,CASSIELAREQFF,TGTGCCAGTAGTATAGAACTAGCTCGGGAGCAGTTCTTC
TRBJ1-6,TRBV21-1,NA,NA,CASSLPPGDCSPLHF,TGTGCCAGCAGCCTCCCACCGGGGGACTGTTCACCCCTCCACTTT
TRBJ1-3,TRBV9,NA,NA,CASSPSVGPGNTIYF,TGTGCCAGCAGCCCCTCGGTGGGGCCCGGAAACACCATATATTTT
TRBJ2-2,TRBV5-1,NA,NA,CASSLPGVGPGELFF,TGCGCCAGCAGCTTACCCGGCGTGGGCCCCGGGGAGCTGTTTTTT
TRBJ1-1,TRBV5-8,NA,NA,CASSTTGLTNTEAFF,TGTGCCAGCAGCACCACGGGACTCACGAACACTGAAGCTTTCTTT
TRBJ2-2,TRBV19,NA,NA,CASSRPGGTNTGELFF,TGTGCCAGTAGTAGACCAGGGGGGACGAACACCGGGGAGCTGTTTTTT
TRBJ1-2,TRBV6-5,NA,NA,CASSYSTQTGGGYTF,TGTGCCAGCAGTTACTCGACCCAGACAGGCGGGGGCTACACCTTC
TRBJ1-4,TRBV19,NA,once,CASSIRGEGEKLFF,TGTGCCAGTAGTATCAGGGGCGAAGGCGAAAAACTGTTTTTT
TRBJ1-5,TRBV18,TRBD1,NA,CASSPDRAYQPQHF,TGTGCCAGCTCGCCCGACAGGGCGTATCAGCCCCAGCATTTT
TRBJ2-1,TRBV19,TRBD2,NA,CASKRGGRGSAIEQFF,TGTGCCAGTAAGAGGGGCGGGCGGGGGTCCGCAATTGAGCAGTTCTTC